Sequencing of this T cell receptor (beta chain) was carried out in a study of CD8 T cells in ankylosing spondylitis. TCRdb reprocessed the 5' RACE reads with MiXCR, giving one entry per CDR3 protein. The profile shows 230,000 or so distinct CDR3 sequences, 15% to 20% of them singletons. The CDR3 runs 15 residues. Germline CDR1 PRHDT, CDR2 FYEKMQ (reference sequence). The V and J ends lost 6 bases and 4 bases, in that order; junction bases with no gene match: 6. The receptor was derived from a male donor with ankylosing spondylitis or in good health (not recorded which). The sample comprised blood, either unsorted or a sorted T cell fraction (not recorded which). V usage is TRBV13 and J usage is TRBJ1-6, with 7 nucleotides matching TRBD1. Written as DNA, the CDR3 is TGTGCCAGCAGTAGGGACAGAGGATATAATTCACCCCTCCACTTT. This gives the protein CASSRDRGYNSPLHF.